The source of this T cell receptor beta chain is a study of T cells in Graves' hyperthyroidism and ophthalmopathy. As to this clonotype: As yet, its antigen is unknown.

Germline CDR1 reads DFQATT; CDR2 reads SNEGSKA (reference sequence). V lost 0 bases to trimming and J lost 6 bases, with 11 bases between them. This CDR3 contains 14 residues. TCR beta CDR3 sequences were amplified from RNA transcripts. Carried out on the TCR CDR3, a first-round RT-PCR used the HTBI primer set. TCRdb reprocessed the multiplex PCR reads via MiXCR and lists one record per CDR3 protein. The table records 610,000 or so distinct CDR3 sequences, approximately 44% of them present only once. The study, taken as a whole, reports: Ophthalmopathy was told apart from stable hyperthyroidism by a 13 V-J model. Within blood appeared most thyroid clonotypes that had expanded above 0.001.

The V gene is TRBV20-1, the J gene TRBJ2-2; D is unclear. This TCR came from a woman in her late teens or twenties with Graves' hyperthyroidism. The sequenced sample consisted of peripheral blood or thyroid tissue (not recorded which). The CDR3 DNA sequence: TGCAGTGCTAGAGATCGCCCCTTTCCCGGGGAGCTGTTTTTT. It specifies CSARDRPFPGELFF.